This T cell receptor (beta chain) derives from a study of OX40 agonist ivuxolimab in advanced cancers. Regarding the complete study: Ivuxolimab was an agonistic, fully human IgG2 monoclonal antibody directed against OX40 (CD134), a costimulatory receptor. Intravenous ivuxolimab was administered to patients every 2 weeks at six dose levels: 0.01, 0.1, 0.3, 1.5, 3 and 10 mg/kg. Among the 52 dose-escalation patients, 19 had hepatocellular carcinoma, about 15 melanoma, 9 renal cell carcinoma and 9 head and neck cancer. The dose-escalation cohort was around 84% male with a mean age of about 60 years, ranging from roughly 20 to 80. Prior anti-PD-1, anti-PD-L1 or anti-CTLA-4 therapy was permitted, and checkpoint inhibitors had been received by roughly 42% of dose-escalation patients. Partial responses were achieved by three dose-escalation patients, of whom one had hepatocellular carcinoma and two had cutaneous melanoma. Peripheral TCRbeta sequencing was intended to test whether TCR sequence diversity was altered and clonal T-cell expansion was caused by ivuxolimab. The paper reports the monotherapy dose-escalation portion (N of about 54 patients) of the phase I ivuxolimab trial. Findings and caveats that apply to the study as a whole: Low levels of normalized T-cell clonal expansion were also seen in some patients who did not respond. In the 0.1-3.0 mg/kg groups, partial responders had among the lowest normalized peripheral clonal expansion, particularly in CD8+ T cells. The antigen specificity of the peripheral T cells that underwent clonal expansion was not determined. After ivuxolimab, more expanded clones were found on average in CD8+ T cells than in CD4+ T cells. At doses from 0.1 to 3.0 mg/kg, clonal expansion was seen in both CD4+ and CD8+ blood T cells between baseline and week 6.

CDR3 length: 15 amino acids, cysteine to phenylalanine. The entry retains the CDR3 DNA only, 45 bases that are in frame from base 1. The germline V gene (reference sequence) specifies MNHEY as CDR1 and SMNVEV as CDR2. From V the trimming removes 1 base and from J it removes 1 base, while the gene matches leave 2 bases of the junction unaccounted for. This clone was recorded only once. There is no known antigen for this receptor. Per-base quality was not reported, and no clone a single base away is much larger than it. For sequencing of the TCRbeta CDR3 region, genomic DNA was extracted from the sorted cells. The immunoSEQ Assay was used to sequence the TCRbeta CDR3 regions. What TCRdb holds here is the immuneACCESS table cut down to in-frame rearrangements. Part of the clones is not present; checked against another copy, under half of the missing clones reflect an unresolved V gene, and the others are unexplained. The sample includes about 110,000 clones, with 90% observed a single time. The ten largest make up around 0.5% of the sample.

Patients with autoimmune disease history or receiving systemic immunosuppression were excluded from the trial. Peripheral blood for TCR sequencing was collected from all dose cohorts at baseline, on cycle 4 day 1, and on cycle 7 day 1. Samples were obtained from an open-label, multicenter, first-in-human phase I dose-escalation trial of ivuxolimab. The trial enrolled adults with locally advanced or metastatic head and neck squamous cell, hepatocellular, melanoma or renal cell carcinoma. Before TCR sequencing, CD4+ T cells and CD8+ T cells were sorted from peripheral blood as separate populations. This material consisted of CD4+ or CD8+ T cells sorted from blood, taken in a trial of the OX40 agonist ivuxolimab. The sequence was collected from an adult with an advanced solid tumor such as melanoma, head and neck, liver or kidney cancer. Recombination connected TRBV27 to TRBJ2-3, with 7 bases in between that match TRBD2. The DNA reads TGTGCCAGCAGTTTATGGAGCGGGGGCACAGATACGCAGTATTTT. Its translation is CASSLWSGGTDTQYF.